Presented here are 32 T cell receptor beta chains from one specimen sequenced in a study of T cell changes during pregnancy in multiple sclerosis. Produced via immunoSEQ multiplex PCR; TCRdb's table is partial and in-frame only. The sample lists tens of thousands of clones; approximately 94% were seen once. The sequencing here drew on peripheral blood, taken in the third trimester of pregnancy. Every receptor here comes from a female donor with multiple sclerosis, enrolled in a pregnancy study.

The J gene is TRBJ2-1, the V gene TRBV19; 13 bases align to TRBD2. Trimming at V came to 4 bases and at J to 4 bases, leaving 13 bases not matched to a gene. The CDR3 runs to 19 residues. CDR1 and CDR2 (germline): LNHDA, SQIVND (reference sequence). This chain's CDR3 is CASSRTSGREGILYNEQFF. The CDR3 DNA reads as TGTGCCAGTAGTAGGACTAGCGGGAGAGAGGGGATACTTTACAATGAGCAGTTCTTC.

V and J are TRBV14 and TRBJ2-1, with D perhaps TRBD2 (6 bases). Germline CDR1 SGHDN, CDR2 FVKESK. V lost 8 bases and J lost 5, with 13 bases in between. The CDR3 spans 13 residues. This CDR3 reads CASARGIHNEQFF. DNA for the CDR3: TGTGCCAGCGCTCGCGGGATCCACAATGAGCAGTTCTTC.

This sequence joins TRBV7-9 and TRBJ2-7; 8 nucleotides line up with TRBD1. The CDR3 has 14 amino acids. J gave up 2 bases and V 4 bases, and 4 bases lay outside the gene matches. Germline V lookup: CDR1 SEHNR, CDR2 FQNEAQ (reference sequence). The CDR3 loop reads CASSSGGFTYEQYF. The CDR3 bases are TGTGCCAGCAGCTCAGGGGGCTTCACCTACGAGCAGTACTTC.

This rearrangement joins TRBV4-1 to TRBJ1-3; 9 nucleotides match TRBD1. CDR1 and CDR2 from the germline V gene are MGHRA and YSYEKL. The CDR3 covers 16 residues. V was clipped by 1 base and J by 4 bases; unmatched bases: 5. The CDR3 sequence: CASSQVQGQGGNTIYF. In DNA, the CDR3 is TGCGCCAGCAGCCAAGTTCAGGGACAGGGAGGAAACACCATATATTTT.

This chain uses TRBV5-5 with TRBJ2-4; D perhaps matches TRBD1 (6 bases). Germline V lookup: CDR1 SGHKS, CDR2 YYEKEE (reference sequence). This CDR3 has 16 residues. Trimming removed 0 bases from V and 3 bases from J, with 13 bases in between. As DNA, the CDR3 is TGTGCCAGCAGCTTGGTTGGGGGCTACGGCAAAAACATTCAGTACTTC. Translating gives CASSLVGGYGKNIQYF.

This chain uses TRBV19 with TRBJ1-5; D perhaps matches TRBD1 (6 bases). The V gene's germline CDR1 is LNHDA and CDR2 SQIVND (reference sequence). V dropped 6 bases and J dropped 0 bases, with 15 bases sitting between them. The CDR3 sequence is 16 residues long. The CDR3 bases are TGTGCCAGTAGAGGGATCAGGGGTGATAGCAATCAGCCCCAGCATTTT. This encodes CASRGIRGDSNQPQHF.

The chain has TRBV30 and TRBJ1-3; TRBD1 matches at 9 bases. The V segment lost 2 bases and the J segment 2 bases; nucleotides outside the gene matches: 7. The germline CDR1 and CDR2 sequences are GTSNPN and SVGIG (reference sequence). The CDR3 spans 16 residues. Here the CDR3 reads CAWSSPGTGTGNTIYF. The CDR3 nucleotides read TGTGCCTGGAGTTCTCCCGGGACAGGGACTGGAAACACCATATATTTT.

This clone was picked up a small number of times. The gene calls are TRBV30 and TRBJ1-1, with 8 bases fitting TRBD1. The CDR3 has 13 amino acids. Trimming at V came to 3 bases and at J to 2 bases, leaving 2 bases not matched to a gene. CDR1 and CDR2 (germline): GTSNPN, SVGIG (reference sequence). The CDR3 reads CAWSGQGNTEAFF. The DNA for the CDR3 is TGTGCCTGGAGCGGACAGGGCAACACTGAAGCTTTCTTT.

The chain links TRBV4-3 to TRBJ2-3; no clear D gene. The germline CDR1 and CDR2 sequences are LGHNA and YSLEER. V was trimmed by 0 bases and J by 0 bases, leaving 13 bases between them. The CDR3 runs 17 residues. The CDR3 protein is CASSQDRVSSSTDTQYF. CDR3 in DNA: TGCGCCAGCAGCCAAGATCGCGTTTCATCTAGCACAGATACGCAGTATTTT.

V gene TRBV29-1 combines with J gene TRBJ2-1; TRBD2 matches at 7 bases. CDR3 length equals 17 residues. V trimming: 6 bases; J trimming: 4 bases; junction bases outside the gene matches: 18. Germline assignment: CDR1 SQVTM and CDR2 ANQGSEA. DNA for the CDR3: TGCAGCGTCGCCCCTACTAGCGCCCCCGTCCCTTACAATGAGCAGTTCTTC. Amino acid sequence: CSVAPTSAPVPYNEQFF.

This chain connects TRBV20-1 to TRBJ1-1; no clear D gene. The CDR3 spans 11 residues. V was pared by 6 bases and J by 10 bases, with 15 bases between. CDR1 and CDR2 (germline): DFQATT, SNEGSKA (reference sequence). The CDR3 DNA reads as TGCAGTGCACTTGGTCCCCTCGTAGCTTTCTTT. Translated, it gives CSALGPLVAFF.

This clone was seen once. V and J are TRBV5-6 and TRBJ1-1; 9 bases align to TRBD1. The J segment lost 1 base and the V segment lost 2 bases, leaving 3 bases of the junction unmatched. There are 15 residues in the CDR3. Germline V gives CDR1 SGHDT, CDR2 YYEEEE. DNA of the CDR3: TGTGCCAGCAGCTTATTGGGACAGGGGAACACTGAAGCTTTCTTT. It translates to CASSLLGQGNTEAFF. The full variable domain, rest sourced from reference TRBV5-6 and TRBJ1-1, is DAGVTQSPTHLIKTRGQQVTLRCSPKSGHDTVSWYQQALGQGPQFIFQYYEEEERQRGNFPDRFSGHQFPNYSSELNVNALLLGDSALYLCASSLLGQGNTEAFFGQGTRLTVV.

The CDR3, as DNA: TGTGCCATCAGGGACAGCTCCTACGAGCAGTACTTC. Protein sequence: CAIRDSSYEQYF. This chain joins TRBV6-1 and TRBJ2-7; TRBD1 matches 7 bases. V gave up 10 bases and J gave up 0 bases; unmatched junction bases: 3. The germline gives CDR1 MNHNS, CDR2 SASEGT. This CDR3 has 12 residues.

The chain carries TRBV18 and TRBJ2-7; D is unclear. The CDR3 spans 12 residues. The germline V gene encodes CDR1 KGHSH and CDR2 LQKENI. Trimming removed 1 base at V and 5 bases at J, with 6 bases between. The CDR3 DNA reads as TGTGCCAGCTCACCACTTTCGGACGAGCAGTACTTC. The encoded protein is CASSPLSDEQYF.

The chain uses TRBV19 and TRBJ1-2; tentative D call: TRBD1 (6 bases). Germline assignment: CDR1 LNHDA and CDR2 SQIVND (reference sequence). CDR3 length: 14 residues. V gave up 6 bases and J gave up 2 bases, with 13 bases separating them. The CDR3 bases are TGTGCCAGTAGCCTGACCGGGACAAACTATGGCTACACCTTC. It translates to CASSLTGTNYGYTF.

This clone was detected only a few times. This rearrangement joins TRBV7-9 to TRBJ1-4, with 7 bases that match TRBD1. The germline V gene has CDR1 SEHNR and CDR2 FQNEAQ (reference sequence). The CDR3 covers 11 residues. V was clipped by 6 bases and J by 14 bases; unmatched bases: 6. The CDR3 is CASRVDRVLFF. In DNA, the CDR3 is TGTGCCAGCAGGGTCGACAGGGTGCTGTTTTTT.

This chain connects TRBV28 to TRBJ2-3; 8 bases map to TRBD2. The CDR3 contains 16 residues. Germline CDR1 is MDHEN and CDR2 is SYDVKM. V dropped 3 bases and J dropped 3; count of bases not matched to a gene: 8. CDR3 amino acids: CASSFIAGWATDTQYF. In DNA form, the CDR3 reads TGTGCCAGCAGTTTTATAGCGGGATGGGCGACAGATACGCAGTATTTT. Filled out from reference TRBV28 and TRBJ2-3, the complete variable domain reads DVKVTQSSRYLVKRTGEKVFLECVQDMDHENMFWYRQDPGLGLRLIYFSYDVKMKEKGDIPEGYSVSREKKERFSLILESASTNQTSMYLCASSFIAGWATDTQYFGPGTRLTVL.

The J gene is TRBJ2-2, the V gene TRBV5-6; 9 nucleotides align to TRBD1. Germline CDR1 SGHDT, CDR2 YYEEEE. V dropped 2 bases and J dropped 7; count of bases not matched to a gene: 9. This CDR3 spans 16 amino acids. In DNA, the CDR3 is TGTGCCAGCAGCTTCTGGCTTTGGGACAGGGTCGGGGAGCTGTTTTTT. It specifies CASSFWLWDRVGELFF.

The chain is built from TRBV5-4 and TRBJ2-4; tentative D call: TRBD1 (6 bases). V was cut by 5 bases and J by 1 base, with 16 bases left in between. This CDR3 has 16 amino acids. Germline-derived CDR1 and CDR2 are SGHNT and YYREEE (reference sequence). CDR3 amino acids: CASSPELQGAKNIQYF. The CDR3 DNA is TGTGCCAGCAGTCCTGAACTACAGGGTGCCAAAAACATTCAGTACTTC.

The chain combines TRBV7-9 with TRBJ1-2; 11 bases are shared with TRBD1. Germline CDR1 reads SEHNR; CDR2 reads FQNEAQ (reference sequence). The V segment lost 4 bases and the J segment 8 bases; nucleotides outside the gene matches: 3. This CDR3 is 13 amino acids long. The chain's CDR3 is CASSSGTGGGYTF. CDR3 DNA: TGTGCCAGCAGCTCAGGGACAGGGGGAGGCTACACCTTC.

This sequence joins TRBV6-6 and TRBJ1-2; 9 bases line up with TRBD1. There are 14 residues in the CDR3. V was clipped by 5 bases and J by 7 bases; unmatched bases: 8. Looked up from germline, CDR1 is MNHNY and CDR2 is SVGAGI (reference sequence). CDR3 DNA sequence: TGTGCCAGCAGTCCTACCCCGGGACAGGGTGGCTACACCTTC. Translated: CASSPTPGQGGYTF.

As concerns this clone: One junction end does not reproduce the germline sequence, and a read error may be involved. The V and J genes are TRBV5-4 and TRBJ1-2, with D unclear. Germline CDR1 reads SGHNT; CDR2 reads YYREEE (reference sequence). The CDR3 runs 14 residues. In nucleotides, the CDR3 is TGTGCCAGCAGGTTGGACGCGTTGGTGGGCGGCTACACCTTC. Its protein product is CASRLDALVGGYTF.

V is TRBV6-6 and J is TRBJ1-4; 9 bases match TRBD1. There are 15 residues in the CDR3. Trimming removed 6 bases from V and 0 bases from J; junction bases left unmatched: 2. Germline V gene data show CDR1 as MNHNY and CDR2 as SVGAGI (reference sequence). The CDR3 region is CASSGQGSTNEKLFF. CDR3 DNA: TGTGCCAGCAGCGGACAGGGGTCAACTAATGAAAAACTGTTTTTT.

This rearrangement joins TRBV5-1 to TRBJ2-7; 7 bases line up with TRBD2. This CDR3 spans 16 amino acids. The V segment lost 3 bases and the J segment 1 base; nucleotides outside the gene matches: 10. Germline loops: CDR1 SGHRS, CDR2 YFSETQ. CDR3 protein: CASSYDPSGASYEQYF. DNA of the CDR3: TGCGCCAGCAGCTACGATCCTAGCGGAGCTTCCTACGAGCAGTACTTC.

J is TRBJ2-7 and V is TRBV7-9; D unresolved. V was clipped by 5 bases and J by 5 bases, with 13 bases between them. The CDR3 extends over 13 amino acids. Germline V gene sequence: CDR1 SEHNR, CDR2 FQNEAQ (reference sequence). CDR3 loop: CASSATHGNEQYF. The CDR3 DNA is TGTGCCAGCAGCGCGACACACGGCAACGAGCAGTACTTC.

This chain connects TRBV19 to TRBJ1-1, with 10 bases that match TRBD1. V lost 9 bases and J lost 4; bases outside the gene matches: 2. This CDR3 contains 12 residues. Germline values: CDR1 LNHDA, CDR2 SQIVND (reference sequence). CDR3 loop: CASGQGVTEAFF. CDR3 bases: TGTGCCAGCGGACAGGGGGTCACTGAAGCTTTCTTT. Based on the CDR3 plus reference TRBV19 and TRBJ1-1, the full variable domain is DGGITQSPKYLFRKEGQNVTLSCEQNLNHDAMYWYRQDPGQGLRLIYYSQIVNDFQKGDIAEGYSVSREKKESFPLTVTSAQKNPTAFYLCASGQGVTEAFFGQGTRLTVV.

This clone was recorded only once. The genes are TRBV11-2 and TRBJ2-7, with a tentative D call TRBD2 (5 bases). Trimming left V 5 bases short and J 0 bases short, with 14 bases between. The germline V gene encodes CDR1 SGHAT and CDR2 FQNNGV. This CDR3 contains 15 residues. The CDR3 sequence: CASSPRLRVSYEQYF. CDR3 in DNA: TGTGCCAGCAGCCCCCGGTTGCGGGTCTCCTACGAGCAGTACTTC. Full variable domain (rest looked up from reference TRBV11-2 and TRBJ2-7): EAGVAQSPRYKIIEKRQSVAFWCNPISGHATLYWYQQILGQGPKLLIQFQNNGVVDDSQLPKDRFSAERLKGVDSTLKIQPAKLEDSAVYLCASSPRLRVSYEQYFGPGTRLTVT.

Worth noting for this clone: One end of the junction does not line up with germline, which may come from a read error. The chain recombines TRBV7-6 with TRBJ2-2; D is unclear. This CDR3 spans 12 amino acids. Germline V gene lookup returns CDR1 SGHVS and CDR2 FNYEAQ. The CDR3 reads CASSSNSGELFF. The CDR3 region has the DNA TGTGCCAGCAGCTCAAACAGCGGGGAGCTGTTTTTT. Looking up the rest from reference TRBV7-6 and TRBJ2-2 gives the full variable domain: GAGVSQSPRYKVTKRGQDVALRCDPISGHVSLYWYRQALGQGPEFLTYFNYEAQQDKSGLPNDRFSAERPEGSISTLTIQRTEQRDSAMYRCASSSNSGELFFGEGSRLTVL.

The J gene is TRBJ1-2, the V gene TRBV9; D ambiguous. The V end was cut by 0 bases, the J end by 4 bases, with 13 bases between. The length of the CDR3 is 15 residues. Germline CDR1 reads SGDLS; CDR2 reads YYNGEE. As DNA, the CDR3 is TGTGCCAGCAGCGTAGGGGTCGCGGGTAGCTATGGCTACACCTTC. Translated, it gives CASSVGVAGSYGYTF.

The chain uses TRBV30 and TRBJ1-5; the D is unclear. The CDR3 length is 14 residues. The V end was cut by 4 bases, the J end by 3 bases, with 13 bases between. Germline CDR1 GTSNPN, CDR2 SVGIG (reference sequence). CDR3 region: CAWTPEDYNQPQHF. In DNA form, the CDR3 reads TGTGCCTGGACCCCCGAAGACTACAATCAGCCCCAGCATTTT. The whole variable domain, remainder taken from reference TRBV30 and TRBJ1-5, is SQTIHQWPATLVQPVGSPLSLECTVEGTSNPNLYWYRQAAGRGLQLLFYSVGIGQISSEVPQNLSASRPQDRQFILSSKKLLLSDSGFYLCAWTPEDYNQPQHFGDGTRLSIL.

This chain uses TRBV5-1 with TRBJ2-1; D perhaps matches TRBD2 (5 bases). Germline V gene lookup returns CDR1 SGHRS and CDR2 YFSETQ. CDR3 length: 18 amino acids. Trimming cost V 4 bases and J 7 bases, with 27 bases left between them. This chain's CDR3 is CASSLPAHSARVRNEQFF. The DNA of the CDR3 is TGCGCCAGCAGCCTCCCCGCCCACAGCGCGCGGGTGAGGAATGAGCAGTTCTTC.

This chain links TRBV9 with TRBJ1-4; D is undetermined. Per the germline V gene, CDR1 is SGDLS and CDR2 is YYNGEE. CDR3 length: 14 residues. V shed 0 bases and J shed 4 bases, with 7 bases lying between them. The CDR3 loop reads CASSVGPVNEKLFF. DNA for the CDR3: TGTGCCAGCAGCGTAGGGCCCGTTAATGAAAAACTGTTTTTT.